Detailed here is one TCR beta chain. The target antigen is unknown. The data were taken from a study of T cells in tuberculosis. Findings and limits, study-wide: Smaller alpha distances in active tuberculosis partly reflected shorter CDR3-alpha lengths. GMM-specific TCRs were nearer to active tuberculosis alpha repertoires, suggesting expansion.

Time point meaning: new active TB diagnosis, blood taken before or within 7 days of starting treatment. HIV-seronegative South African adults aged 18 years or older had newly diagnosed active tuberculosis. In germline, CDR1 is SGHTA, CDR2 FQGNSA. V gave up 6 bases and J gave up 6 bases; unmatched junction bases: 13. The CDR3 length is 16 residues. Sequencing used immunoSEQ multiplex PCR; TCRdb keeps in-frame clones, though not all of them. The sample includes about 34,000 clones, 90% to 95% of them seen just once. The sample here was PBMCs, taken at tuberculosis diagnosis. This TCR was sampled from an adult with tuberculosis. The chain is built from TRBV7-2 and TRBJ2-2, with 7 bases lining up with TRBD2. Here the CDR3 DNA reads TGTGCCAGCAGTCCGTCAGCGGGGACCCGAGCCGGGGAGCTGTTTTTT. Translation: CASSPSAGTRAGELFF. Variable domain in full (rest from reference TRBV7-2 and TRBJ2-2): GAGVSQSPSNKVTEKGKDVELRCDPISGHTALYWYRQSLGQGLEFLIYFQGNSAPDKSGLPSDRFSAERTGGSVSTLTIQRTQQEDSAVYLCASSPSAGTRAGELFFGEGSRLTVL.